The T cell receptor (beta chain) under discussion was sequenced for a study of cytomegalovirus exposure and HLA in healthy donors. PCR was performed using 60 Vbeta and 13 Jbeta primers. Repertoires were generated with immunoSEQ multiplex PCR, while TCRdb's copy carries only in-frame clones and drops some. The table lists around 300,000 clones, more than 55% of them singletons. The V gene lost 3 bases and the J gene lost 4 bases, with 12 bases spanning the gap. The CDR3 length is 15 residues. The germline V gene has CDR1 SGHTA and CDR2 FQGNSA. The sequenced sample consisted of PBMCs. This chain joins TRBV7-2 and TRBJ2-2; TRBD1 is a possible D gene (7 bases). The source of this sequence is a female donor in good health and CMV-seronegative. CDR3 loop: CASSFNRGGTGELFF. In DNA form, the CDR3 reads TGTGCCAGCAGCTTTAACAGGGGAGGCACCGGGGAGCTGTTTTTT. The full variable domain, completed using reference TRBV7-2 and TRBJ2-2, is GAGVSQSPSNKVTEKGKDVELRCDPISGHTALYWYRQSLGQGLEFLIYFQGNSAPDKSGLPSDRFSAERTGGSVSTLTIQRTQQEDSAVYLCASSFNRGGTGELFFGEGSRLTVL.